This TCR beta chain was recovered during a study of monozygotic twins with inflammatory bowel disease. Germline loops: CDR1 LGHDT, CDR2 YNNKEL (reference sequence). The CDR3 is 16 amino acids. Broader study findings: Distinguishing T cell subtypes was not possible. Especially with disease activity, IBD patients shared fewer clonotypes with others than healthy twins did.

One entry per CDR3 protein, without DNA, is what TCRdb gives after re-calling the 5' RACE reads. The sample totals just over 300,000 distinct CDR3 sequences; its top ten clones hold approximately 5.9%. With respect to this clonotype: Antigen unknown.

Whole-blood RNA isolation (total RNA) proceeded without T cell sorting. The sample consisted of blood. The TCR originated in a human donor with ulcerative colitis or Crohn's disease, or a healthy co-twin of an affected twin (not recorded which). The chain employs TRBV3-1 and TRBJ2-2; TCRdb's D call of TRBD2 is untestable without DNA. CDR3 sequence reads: CASSQTSGSRTGELFF. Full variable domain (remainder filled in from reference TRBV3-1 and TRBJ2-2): DTAVSQTPKYLVTQMGNDKSIKCEQNLGHDTMYWYKQDSKKFLKIMFSYNNKELIINETVPNRFSPKSPDKAHLNLHINSLELGDSAVYFCASSQTSGSRTGELFFGEGSRLTVL.